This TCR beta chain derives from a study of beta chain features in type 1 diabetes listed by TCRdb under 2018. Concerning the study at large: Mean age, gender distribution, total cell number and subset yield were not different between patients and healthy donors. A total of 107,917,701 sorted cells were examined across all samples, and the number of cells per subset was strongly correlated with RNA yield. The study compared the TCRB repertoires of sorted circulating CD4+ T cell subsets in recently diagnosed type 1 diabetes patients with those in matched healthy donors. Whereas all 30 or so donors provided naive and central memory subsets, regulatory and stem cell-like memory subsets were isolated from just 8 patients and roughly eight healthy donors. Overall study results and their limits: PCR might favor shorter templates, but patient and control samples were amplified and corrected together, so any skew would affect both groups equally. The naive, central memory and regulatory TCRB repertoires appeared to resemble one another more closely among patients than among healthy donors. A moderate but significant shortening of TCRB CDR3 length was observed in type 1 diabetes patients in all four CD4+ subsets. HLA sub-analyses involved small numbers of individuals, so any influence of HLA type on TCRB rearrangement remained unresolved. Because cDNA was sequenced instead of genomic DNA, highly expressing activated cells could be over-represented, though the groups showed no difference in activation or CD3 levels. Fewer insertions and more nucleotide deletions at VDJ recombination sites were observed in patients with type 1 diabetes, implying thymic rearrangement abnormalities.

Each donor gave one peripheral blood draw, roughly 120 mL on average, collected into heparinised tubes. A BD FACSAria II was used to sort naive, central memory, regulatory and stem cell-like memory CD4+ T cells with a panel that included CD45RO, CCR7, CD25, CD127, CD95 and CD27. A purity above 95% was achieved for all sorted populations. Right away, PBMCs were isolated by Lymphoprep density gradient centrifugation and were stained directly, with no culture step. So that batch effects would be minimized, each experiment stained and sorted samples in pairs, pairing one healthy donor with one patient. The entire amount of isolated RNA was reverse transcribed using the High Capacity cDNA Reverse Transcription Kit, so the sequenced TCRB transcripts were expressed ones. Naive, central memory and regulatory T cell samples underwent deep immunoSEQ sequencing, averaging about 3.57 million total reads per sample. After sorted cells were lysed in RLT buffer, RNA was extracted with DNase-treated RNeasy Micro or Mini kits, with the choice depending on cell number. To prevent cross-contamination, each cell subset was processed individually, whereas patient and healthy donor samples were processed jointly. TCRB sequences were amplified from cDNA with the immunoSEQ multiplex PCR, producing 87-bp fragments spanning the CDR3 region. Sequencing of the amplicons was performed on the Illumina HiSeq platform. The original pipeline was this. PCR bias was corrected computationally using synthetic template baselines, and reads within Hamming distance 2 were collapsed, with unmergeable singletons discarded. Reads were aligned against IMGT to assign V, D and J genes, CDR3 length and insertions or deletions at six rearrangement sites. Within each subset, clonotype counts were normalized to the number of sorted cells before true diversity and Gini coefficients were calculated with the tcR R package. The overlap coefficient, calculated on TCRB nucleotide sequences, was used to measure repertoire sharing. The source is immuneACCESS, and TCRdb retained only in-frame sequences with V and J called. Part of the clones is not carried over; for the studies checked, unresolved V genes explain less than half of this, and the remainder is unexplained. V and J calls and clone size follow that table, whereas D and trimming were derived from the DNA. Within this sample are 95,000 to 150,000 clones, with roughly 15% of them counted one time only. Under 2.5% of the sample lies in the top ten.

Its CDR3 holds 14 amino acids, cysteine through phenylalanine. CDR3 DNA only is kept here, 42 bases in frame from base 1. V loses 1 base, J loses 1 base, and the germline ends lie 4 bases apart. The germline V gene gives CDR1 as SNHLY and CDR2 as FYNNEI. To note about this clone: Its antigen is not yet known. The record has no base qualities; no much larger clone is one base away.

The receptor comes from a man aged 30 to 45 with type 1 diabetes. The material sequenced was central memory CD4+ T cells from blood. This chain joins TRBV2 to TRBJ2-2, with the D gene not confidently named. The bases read TGTGCCAGCAGTGAAGTGGAGAACACCGGGGAGCTGTTTTTT. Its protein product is CASSEVENTGELFF.